This paragraph covers one TCR beta chain sequence. Other DNA sequences in this specimen translate into the identical CDR3. The data are from a study of blood T cell repertoires in COVID-19. Study-level background: Both acute and convalescent COVID-19 samples were obtained from the United States, Italy and Spain. From T cells, B-cell-depleted T cells, or PBMCs came the material, which was cDNA or gDNA.

CDR1 and CDR2 (germline): SGHNT, YYREEE (reference sequence). V lost 0 bases, J lost 8 bases, and 11 bases lay in between. CDR3 length equals 13 residues. Original analysis: Amplification from reference gene primers served as the basis for estimated nucleated cell counts. Produced via immunoSEQ multiplex PCR; TCRdb's table is partial and in-frame only. That table supplies the V and J calls and clone size; D and trimming were determined from the DNA. The table includes approximately 160,000 clones, around 84% detected once. Sequenced material: peripheral blood. This rearrangement joins TRBV5-4 to TRBJ1-2; D uncertain. The source is a middle-aged man with active or convalescent COVID-19. In DNA, the CDR3 is TGTGCCAGCAGCTTGGAGGGAGTAGGGGGCTACACCTTC. This sequence encodes CASSLEGVGGYTF.